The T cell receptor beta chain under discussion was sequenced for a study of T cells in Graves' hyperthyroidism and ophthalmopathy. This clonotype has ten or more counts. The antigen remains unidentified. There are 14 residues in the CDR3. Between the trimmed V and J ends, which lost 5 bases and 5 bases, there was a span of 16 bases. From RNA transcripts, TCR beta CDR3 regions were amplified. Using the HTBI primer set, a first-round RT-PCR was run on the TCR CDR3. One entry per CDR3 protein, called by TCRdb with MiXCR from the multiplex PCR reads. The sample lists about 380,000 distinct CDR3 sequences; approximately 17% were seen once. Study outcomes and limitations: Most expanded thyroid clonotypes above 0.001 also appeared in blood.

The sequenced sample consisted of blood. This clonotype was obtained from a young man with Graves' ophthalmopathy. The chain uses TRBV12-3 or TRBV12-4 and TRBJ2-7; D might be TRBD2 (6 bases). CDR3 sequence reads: CASSPVNGEDEQYF. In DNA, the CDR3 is TGTGCCAGCAGTCCCGTTAATGGGGAGGACGAGCAGTACTTC.